These 30 T cell receptor beta chains originate from one sample sequenced in a study of T-cell reconstitution after alpha-beta-depleted transplantation in children. Unique molecular identifiers were incorporated into the prepared TCRbeta library. TCRdb reanalysed the PCR reads using MiXCR and keeps one entry per CDR3 protein. The top ten hold roughly 2.6% of the sample, which has almost 250,000 distinct CDR3 sequences, about 25% seen once. Sequencing was performed on PBMCs, taken before TCRalphabeta/CD19-depleted stem cell transplant. All receptors derive from a girl aged 2 to 9 with Fanconi anemia, due to receive a stem cell transplant.

This chain uses TRBV11-2 with TRBJ2-2; D remains ambiguous. Germline loops: CDR1 SGHAT, CDR2 FQNNGV. The CDR3 extends over 17 amino acids. Trimming shortened V by 5 bases and J by 1 base, and 17 bases separated the two germline ends. CDR3 loop: CASSPPAGQVNTGELFF. For the CDR3, the DNA is TGTGCCAGCAGCCCCCCGGCTGGGCAGGTGAACACCGGGGAGCTGTTTTTT. The variable domain in full, completed from reference TRBV11-2 and TRBJ2-2, reads EAGVAQSPRYKIIEKRQSVAFWCNPISGHATLYWYQQILGQGPKLLIQFQNNGVVDDSQLPKDRFSAERLKGVDSTLKIQPAKLEDSAVYLCASSPPAGQVNTGELFFGEGSRLTVL.

This clonotype was observed many times. The V gene is TRBV10-3, the J gene TRBJ2-5; 11 bases fit TRBD2. Trimming cost V 3 bases and J 0 bases; bases outside gene matches: 6. Germline CDR1 is ENHRY and CDR2 is SYGVKD. This CDR3 region has 17 residues. The CDR3 loop is CAISDERTSGYQETQYF. In nucleotides, the CDR3 is TGTGCCATCAGTGATGAGAGGACTAGCGGGTACCAAGAGACCCAGTACTTC.

This clonotype appeared once. The rearrangement uses TRBV7-9 and TRBJ2-1; possibly TRBD1 or TRBD2 for D (5 bases each). Trimming took 2 bases from V and 4 from J, leaving 12 bases between them. The CDR3 contains 15 residues. In germline, CDR1 is SEHNR, CDR2 FQNEAQ (reference sequence). The CDR3 DNA is TGTGCCAGCAGCTTATTGTGGGACCGTTACAATGAGCAGTTCTTC. This gives the protein CASSLLWDRYNEQFF.

This rearrangement joins TRBV29-1 to TRBJ2-7, with a possible D match to TRBD2 (5 bases). The V end was cut by 4 bases, the J end by 2 bases, with 12 bases between. Germline loops: CDR1 SQVTM, CDR2 ANQGSEA. The CDR3 is 13 amino acids. The DNA of the CDR3 is TGCAGCGTTGGAGGGCCAGAAGCCTACGAGCAGTACTTC. Encoded protein: CSVGGPEAYEQYF.

The chain couples TRBV6-5 to TRBJ2-1; D is perhaps TRBD2 (5 bases). The V and J ends lost 2 bases and 2 bases respectively, with 10 bases between them. The CDR3 runs to 15 residues. Germline V gene lookup returns CDR1 MNHEY and CDR2 SVGAGI. CDR3 nucleotides: TGTGCCAGCAGTTACGGAGGATCTCCCTACAATGAGCAGTTCTTC. This sequence encodes CASSYGGSPYNEQFF.

The rearrangement joins TRBV20-1 to TRBJ2-3; D is possibly TRBD2 (5 bases). The V gene lost 3 bases and the J gene lost 4 bases, with 8 bases spanning the gap. CDR1 is DFQATT and CDR2 is SNEGSKA in the germline V gene (reference sequence). There are 12 residues in the CDR3. CDR3 DNA sequence: TGCAGTGCTAGCGAGGGCCCAGATACGCAGTATTTT. Translating gives CSASEGPDTQYF.

V gene TRBV2 combines with J gene TRBJ2-2; 12 nucleotides align to TRBD2. V dropped 8 bases and J dropped 3; count of bases not matched to a gene: 4. Germline CDR1 reads SNHLY; CDR2 reads FYNNEI. The CDR3 loop spans 15 amino acids. CDR3 in amino acids: CASGTSGRYTGELFF. CDR3 sequence (DNA): TGTGCCAGCGGGACTAGCGGGCGCTACACCGGGGAGCTGTTTTTT. The complete variable domain, with remaining parts taken from reference TRBV2 and TRBJ2-2, reads EPEVTQTPSHQVTQMGQEVILRCVPISNHLYFYWYRQILGQKVEFLVSFYNNEISEKSEIFDDQFSVERPDGSNFTLKIRSTKLEDSAMYFCASGTSGRYTGELFFGEGSRLTVL.

V and J are TRBV6-4 and TRBJ2-1; 7 bases line up with TRBD2. The junction had 11 bases not matched to a gene; V was cut back by 6 bases and J by 6 bases. This CDR3 has 15 residues. CDR1 and CDR2 from the germline V gene are MRHNA and SNTAGT. Here the CDR3 reads CASSDEDSGGNEQFF. Here the CDR3 DNA reads TGTGCCAGCAGCGACGAGGATTCGGGGGGCAATGAGCAGTTCTTC.

This clonotype occurred many times. The V gene is TRBV10-3, the J gene TRBJ1-1; the match to TRBD1 covers 8 bases. In germline, CDR1 is ENHRY, CDR2 SYGVKD. V lost 7 bases, J lost 3 bases, and 7 bases stayed unmatched. The CDR3 loop spans 14 amino acids. CDR3 protein: CAINPRGQDTEAFF. The CDR3 DNA is TGTGCCATCAATCCCAGGGGGCAGGACACTGAAGCTTTCTTT.

The chain carries TRBV29-1 and TRBJ2-5; 8 bases match TRBD2. V was pared by 6 bases and J by 3 bases, with 12 bases of the junction left unmatched. The germline CDR1 and CDR2 sequences are SQVTM and ANQGSEA. The CDR3 has 15 residues. CDR3: CSVLPGLVPKETQYF. In DNA form, the CDR3 reads TGCAGCGTACTGCCGGGACTAGTACCTAAAGAGACCCAGTACTTC.

The chain uses TRBV20-1 and TRBJ2-5, with TRBD2 identical over 12 bases. Per germline, CDR1 DFQATT and CDR2 SNEGSKA (reference sequence). CDR3 length: 18 residues. Unmatched junction bases numbered 10, after V lost 0 bases and J lost 2 bases. The DNA for the CDR3 is TGCAGTGCTAGAGATCCCCTAGCGGGGGGGCCGAAACAAGAGACCCAGTACTTC. Protein sequence: CSARDPLAGGPKQETQYF.

The chain joins TRBV7-7 to TRBJ2-5; D perhaps matches TRBD2 (6 bases). Trimming left V 0 bases short and J 4 bases short, with 15 bases between. The germline gives CDR1 SSHAT, CDR2 FNYEAQ (reference sequence). This CDR3 contains 16 residues. The CDR3 bases are TGTGCCAGCAGCTTAGCGCCCGCCGGGACTGGAGAGACCCAGTACTTC. Translating gives CASSLAPAGTGETQYF. Filled out from reference TRBV7-7 and TRBJ2-5, the complete variable domain reads GAGVSQSPRYKVTKRGQDVTLRCDPISSHATLYWYQQALGQGPEFLTYFNYEAQPDKSGLPSDRFSAERPEGSISTLTIQRTEQRDSAMYRCASSLAPAGTGETQYFGPGTRLLVL.

This sequence joins TRBV20-1 and TRBJ2-7; D unclear. Trimming cost V 1 base and J 2 bases, with 15 bases left between them. The V gene's germline CDR1 is DFQATT and CDR2 SNEGSKA (reference sequence). There are 15 residues in the CDR3. The CDR3 DNA sequence: TGCAGTGCTAGAGGGATCGGGCTACCAACCTACGAGCAGTACTTC. It codes for CSARGIGLPTYEQYF.

This chain uses TRBV20-1 with TRBJ2-1; TRBD2 agrees at 9 bases. V lost 3 bases and J lost 8; bases outside the gene matches: 5. Germline-derived CDR1 and CDR2 are DFQATT and SNEGSKA (reference sequence). The CDR3 loop spans 13 amino acids. The CDR3, as DNA: TGCAGTGCTAGTCGGACTAGCGAGGATGAGCAGTTCTTC. Amino acids: CSASRTSEDEQFF.

This clonotype was found a few times. The J gene is TRBJ2-1, the V gene TRBV21-1. TRBV21-1 is a pseudogene. The CDR3 runs 16 residues. DNA of the CDR3: TGTGCCAGCAGCAAAGAGGACCGAAGGTCTTACAATGAGCAGTTCTTC. This gives the protein CASSKEDRRSYNEQFF.

This clonotype was counted a few times. The chain is built from TRBV7-2 and TRBJ2-5; D ambiguous. V was shortened by 2 bases and J by 2 bases, with 15 bases between the two germline ends. The CDR3 is 16 amino acids. The germline V gene has CDR1 SGHTA and CDR2 FQGNSA. The DNA for the CDR3 is TGTGCCAGCAGCTTATACGGCGCAGTGGGGCAAGAGACCCAGTACTTC. This sequence encodes CASSLYGAVGQETQYF. Combining the CDR3 with reference TRBV7-2 and TRBJ2-5 gives the whole variable domain GAGVSQSPSNKVTEKGKDVELRCDPISGHTALYWYRQSLGQGLEFLIYFQGNSAPDKSGLPSDRFSAERTGGSVSTLTIQRTQQEDSAVYLCASSLYGAVGQETQYFGPGTRLLVL.

This clonotype was found many times. The chain joins TRBV6-5 to TRBJ1-4; weak D call: TRBD1 (5 bases). In germline, CDR1 is MNHEY, CDR2 SVGAGI. The CDR3 consists of 15 residues. Trimming cost V 6 bases and J 5 bases, with 16 bases left between them. This CDR3 reads CASRRRDGGNEKLFF. DNA of the CDR3: TGTGCCAGCAGACGTCGGGACGGAGGAAATGAAAAACTGTTTTTT.

This clonotype was recorded many times. The chain uses TRBV7-2 and TRBJ1-5; perhaps TRBD1 as D (6 bases). CDR1 is SGHTA, CDR2 FQGNSA, per germline. The CDR3 spans 16 residues. V was cut by 3 bases and J by 1 base, with 13 bases left in between. The CDR3 spells CASSFNLGASNQPQHF. The DNA of the CDR3 is TGTGCCAGCAGCTTCAATTTGGGGGCAAGCAATCAGCCCCAGCATTTT.

Only a few counts were recorded for this clonotype. The rearrangement joins TRBV20-1 to TRBJ2-1, with 14 positions matching TRBD2. Losses at the gene ends were 0 bases for V and 0 bases for J; bases not matched to a gene: 7. Germline loops: CDR1 DFQATT, CDR2 SNEGSKA (reference sequence). There are 19 residues in the CDR3. CDR3: CSARDPGLAGASSYNEQFF. CDR3 coding DNA: TGCAGTGCTAGAGATCCGGGACTAGCGGGGGCCAGCTCCTACAATGAGCAGTTCTTC.

This clonotype was seen only a few times. The CDR3 loop reads CASGSGRAYNEQFF. CDR3 nucleotide sequence: TGTGCTAGTGGAAGCGGGAGGGCCTACAATGAGCAGTTCTTC. V gene TRBV12-5 combines with J gene TRBJ2-1; 10 bases are a match to TRBD2. This CDR3 has 14 amino acids. V lost 6 bases to trimming and J lost 2 bases; unmatched junction nucleotides: 1. Germline V gene sequence: CDR1 LGHNT, CDR2 FRNRAP. The whole variable domain, filled in from reference TRBV12-5 and TRBJ2-1, reads DARVTQTPRHKVTEMGQEVTMRCQPILGHNTVFWYRQTMMQGLELLAYFRNRAPLDDSGMPKDRFSAEMPDATLATLKIQPSEPRDSAVYFCASGSGRAYNEQFFGPGTRLTVL.

The chain uses TRBV29-1 and TRBJ2-4; no reliable D call. Germline CDR1 and CDR2: SQVTM and ANQGSEA. The CDR3 totals 12 residues. The V end was cut by 7 bases, the J end by 4 bases, with 11 bases between. In DNA form, the CDR3 reads TGCAGCGCCGAGTATAGGAAAAACATTCAGTACTTC. The encoded protein is CSAEYRKNIQYF.

This clonotype was recorded at least ten times. The genes are TRBV9 and TRBJ2-1; 8 nucleotides line up with TRBD1. The CDR3 is 13 amino acids. The V and J ends lost 2 bases and 8 bases, in that order; junction bases with no gene match: 3. Per germline, CDR1 SGDLS and CDR2 YYNGEE. The CDR3 loop reads CASSVLTGDEQFF. CDR3 nucleotides: TGTGCCAGCAGCGTTTTGACAGGGGATGAGCAGTTCTTC.

The sample holds many counts of this clonotype. The chain employs TRBV12-3 or TRBV12-4 and TRBJ2-7; D may match TRBD1 or TRBD2 (6 bases each). CDR3 length equals 13 residues. V lost 2 bases and J lost 5, with 10 bases in between. This chain's CDR3 is CASSLSGADEQYF. The CDR3 DNA sequence: TGTGCCAGCAGTTTATCGGGGGCCGACGAGCAGTACTTC.

V is TRBV4-2 and J is TRBJ2-2; 8 bases line up with TRBD2. CDR1 and CDR2 from the germline V gene are LGHNA and YNFKEQ. The CDR3 contains 18 residues. The V segment lost 0 bases and the J segment 1 base; nucleotides outside the gene matches: 7. The CDR3 protein is CASSQDPTSGVNTGELFF. The CDR3 DNA reads as TGTGCCAGCAGCCAAGACCCTACTAGCGGAGTGAACACCGGGGAGCTGTTTTTT.

This clonotype appeared a few times. This sequence joins TRBV6-6 and TRBJ2-3, with a tentative D call TRBD1 (6 bases). The CDR3 runs to 13 residues. CDR1 MNHNY and CDR2 SVGAGI come from the germline V gene (reference sequence). Trimming shortened V by 4 bases and J by 3 bases, and 8 bases separated the two germline ends. For the CDR3, the DNA is TGTGCCAGCAGTTTAGGACAGACAGATACGCAGTATTTT. This codes for CASSLGQTDTQYF.

This clonotype was recorded many times. The chain joins TRBV3-1 to TRBJ2-1; 8 positions agree with TRBD2. The CDR3 extends over 16 amino acids. V dropped 2 bases and J dropped 3; count of bases not matched to a gene: 6. Germline V gives CDR1 LGHDT, CDR2 YNNKEL (reference sequence). The CDR3 protein is CASSQNGGAFYNEQFF. In DNA form, the CDR3 reads TGTGCCAGCAGCCAAAACGGGGGGGCCTTCTACAATGAGCAGTTCTTC.

This clonotype was observed at least ten times. The chain combines TRBV4-2 with TRBJ1-1; no definite D call. V dropped 1 base and J dropped 11 bases, with 14 bases sitting between them. Looked up from germline, CDR1 is LGHNA and CDR2 is YNFKEQ. This CDR3 is built from 13 residues. The CDR3 sequence: CASSQVLGSLAFF. The CDR3 DNA sequence: TGTGCCAGCAGCCAAGTCTTGGGTTCGTTGGCTTTCTTT.

V usage is TRBV25-1 and J usage is TRBJ2-7; 9 bases agree with TRBD1. This CDR3 has 15 amino acids. V was clipped by 4 bases and J by 2 bases; unmatched bases: 6. Germline CDR1 reads MGHDK; CDR2 reads SYGVNS. The DNA of the CDR3 is TGTGCCAGCAGTGGCGCCGGGACAGGGACCTACGAGCAGTACTTC. Translation gives CASSGAGTGTYEQYF.

The chain uses TRBV9 and TRBJ2-1; TRBD1 matches 7 bases. Germline values: CDR1 SGDLS, CDR2 YYNGEE. This CDR3 is 13 amino acids long. V was pared by 3 bases and J by 8 bases, with 5 bases of the junction left unmatched. This chain's CDR3 is CASSADRVDEQFF. In nucleotides, the CDR3 is TGTGCCAGCAGCGCCGACAGGGTAGATGAGCAGTTCTTC.

This clonotype came up many times. This rearrangement joins TRBV12-3 or TRBV12-4 to TRBJ1-6; D is perhaps TRBD1 (5 bases). The CDR3 is 15 amino acids. Trimming took off 4 bases at V and 1 base at J, with 8 bases between the two ends. CDR3 amino acids: CASSSGRSYNSPLHF. In nucleotides, the CDR3 is TGTGCCAGCAGTTCGGGACGGTCCTATAATTCACCCCTCCACTTT.